These 15 T cell receptor beta chains were sequenced from one sample in a study of shared clonotypes between healthy human individuals. TCRdb's copy holds only in-frame clones and misses some; the assay was immunoSEQ multiplex PCR. Of about 460,000 clones in the sample, 60% to 80% are singletons; the top ten hold 12%. The sequenced material came from PBMCs. Receptor source: a woman in her thirties or forties in good health. Some clones in this sample may be carry-over from other donors' samples.

A note on this clone: A far larger clone is one nucleotide away, so this likely arose from a read error. This rearrangement joins TRBV2 to TRBJ1-1; TRBD1 is a possible D gene (5 bases). Germline CDR1 SNHLY, CDR2 FYNNEI. The V end lost 7 bases, the J end lost 8 bases, and 17 bases lay between the germline ends. CDR3 size: 13 residues. CDR3 loop: CASKVEDTREAFF. The CDR3 DNA reads TGTGCCAGCAAGGTCGAGGACACCCGAGAAGCTTTCTTT.

This sequence joins TRBV5-1 and TRBJ2-1; 7 nucleotides match TRBD2. V was pared by 0 bases and J by 1 base, with 1 base of the junction left unmatched. From germline, CDR1 is SGHRS and CDR2 YFSETQ. CDR3 length equals 15 residues. CDR3 amino acids: CASSLALASYNEQFF. The CDR3 DNA is TGCGCCAGCAGCTTGGCACTAGCGTCCTACAATGAGCAGTTCTTC.

This clone was detected many times. Other nucleotide sequences in the sample specify the same CDR3. The V call is TRBV7-9, the J call TRBJ2-5, with D perhaps assigned TRBD1 or TRBD2 (5 bases each). The J call could be wrong; TRBJ2-7 is a better fit for the DNA end. Germline CDR1 SEHNR, CDR2 FQNEAQ (reference sequence). The CDR3 has 14 amino acids. CDR3 in DNA: TGTGCCAGCAGCTTAGTAGGGACCAGCTACGAGCAGTACTTC. This sequence encodes CASSLVGTSYEQYF.

Comments on this clone: A read error may produce the germline difference seen at one junction end. The chain carries TRBV7-7 and TRBJ2-2; D might be TRBD1 (6 bases). Per germline, CDR1 SSHAT and CDR2 FNYEAQ (reference sequence). The CDR3 covers 15 residues. The CDR3 DNA sequence: TGTGCTAGCAGCCCCCGGACAGAGAACACCGGGGAGCTGTTTTTT. It yields the protein CASSPRTENTGELFF.

This sequence joins TRBV6-6 and TRBJ1-5; D is undetermined. This CDR3 is 16 amino acids long. Germline lookup yields CDR1 MNHNY and CDR2 SVGAGI (reference sequence). Trimming pared 3 bases from V and 6 bases from J, leaving 18 bases between. CDR3 bases: TGTGCCAGCAGTTATTCCTCCGCGGTGGCCGGTCAGCCCCAGCATTTT. Its translation: CASSYSSAVAGQPQHF.

This clone has only a few counts. The CDR3 sequence: CASSASGRRADTQYF. The DNA for the CDR3 is TGTGCCAGCAGCGCTAGCGGGAGAAGGGCAGATACGCAGTATTTT. V gene TRBV9 combines with J gene TRBJ2-3; 10 nucleotides align to TRBD2. V lost 3 bases to trimming and J lost 4 bases; unmatched junction nucleotides: 5. CDR3 size: 15 residues. Germline V gene lookup returns CDR1 SGDLS and CDR2 YYNGEE.

About this clone itself: A far larger clone is one base from this, pointing to a likely read error. The chain has TRBV7-6 and TRBJ2-1; TRBD2 agrees at 12 bases. With V trimmed by 5 bases and J by 9 bases, 5 bases remained unmatched. The germline V gene has CDR1 SGHVS and CDR2 FNYEAQ. CDR3 length: 14 amino acids. The chain's CDR3 is CASSQTSGGSEQFF. The CDR3 nucleotides are TGTGCCAGCAGCCAGACTAGCGGGGGCAGTGAGCAGTTCTTC. The full variable domain, completed using reference TRBV7-6 and TRBJ2-1, is GAGVSQSPRYKVTKRGQDVALRCDPISGHVSLYWYRQALGQGPEFLTYFNYEAQQDKSGLPNDRFSAERPEGSISTLTIQRTEQRDSAMYRCASSQTSGGSEQFFGPGTRLTVL.

This chain uses TRBV4-3 with TRBJ2-7, with 12 bases lining up with TRBD2. J was trimmed by 2 bases and V by 4 bases; bases with no gene match: 6. The germline CDR1 and CDR2 sequences are LGHNA and YSLEER. The CDR3 length is 16 residues. CDR3 protein: CASSRRTSGETYEQYF. In nucleotides, the CDR3 is TGCGCCAGCAGCCGCCGGACTAGCGGGGAGACCTACGAGCAGTACTTC.

About this clone: It differs at one base from a far larger clone, so likely a read error. The chain couples TRBV30 to TRBJ1-3; possible D gene TRBD1, 6 bases. The CDR3 is 15 residues long. CDR1 is GTSNPN, CDR2 SVGIG, per germline (reference sequence). Here the CDR3 DNA reads TGTGCCTGGGACCCGGGACAACCAAACCTAAACACCGTATATTTT. Translation gives CAWDPGQPNLNTVYF.

V usage is TRBV18 and J usage is TRBJ2-1; D possibly corresponds to TRBD1 (6 bases). CDR3 length: 12 residues. V shed 8 bases and J shed 5 bases, with 10 bases lying between them. The germline V gene encodes CDR1 KGHSH and CDR2 LQKENI. CDR3 coding DNA: TGTGCCAGCGAGGACAGCCACAATGAGCAGTTCTTC. This translates into CASEDSHNEQFF.

The gene calls are TRBV21-1 and TRBJ1-5. TRBV21-1 counts as a pseudogene. This CDR3 contains 15 residues. The DNA for the CDR3 is TGTGCCACCGGGGAGGGGGAGGGTAGCAATCAGCCCCAGCATTTT. Its protein is CATGEGEGSNQPQHF.

This clone was seen a single time. The chain has TRBV18 and TRBJ2-3; possibly TRBD1 or TRBD2 for D (6 bases each). The CDR3 covers 14 residues. V was pared by 5 bases and J by 3 bases, with 12 bases between. Germline CDR1 KGHSH, CDR2 LQKENI. The CDR3 sequence is CASSTEGGTDTQYF. The CDR3 nucleotides read TGTGCCAGCTCAACCGAAGGGGGGACAGATACGCAGTATTTT.

This clone appeared a few times. The chain recombines TRBV11-2 with TRBJ2-7, with 10 bases that match TRBD2. Germline values: CDR1 SGHAT, CDR2 FQNNGV. V lost 0 bases, J lost 6 bases, and 5 bases stayed unmatched. CDR3 length: 15 amino acids. The CDR3 here is CASSLDPAGGTEQYF. The CDR3 DNA is TGTGCCAGCAGCTTAGATCCAGCGGGAGGGACCGAGCAGTACTTC.

The chain combines TRBV5-4 with TRBJ1-2; D is perhaps TRBD1 (6 bases). Germline V lookup: CDR1 SGHNT, CDR2 YYREEE (reference sequence). Trimming left V 4 bases short and J 6 bases short, with 13 bases between. This CDR3 has 13 amino acids. Here the CDR3 reads CASSRGTQNGYTF. In nucleotides, the CDR3 is TGTGCCAGCAGCAGAGGGACACAGAATGGCTACACCTTC.

The rearrangement links TRBV7-6 to TRBJ2-7; TRBD2 matches 10 bases. The CDR3 covers 13 residues. Trimming cost V 5 bases and J 2 bases; bases outside gene matches: 0. The germline V gene encodes CDR1 SGHVS and CDR2 FNYEAQ. CDR3 loop: CASSTSGAYEQYF. As DNA, the CDR3 is TGTGCCAGCAGCACTAGCGGGGCCTACGAGCAGTACTTC.